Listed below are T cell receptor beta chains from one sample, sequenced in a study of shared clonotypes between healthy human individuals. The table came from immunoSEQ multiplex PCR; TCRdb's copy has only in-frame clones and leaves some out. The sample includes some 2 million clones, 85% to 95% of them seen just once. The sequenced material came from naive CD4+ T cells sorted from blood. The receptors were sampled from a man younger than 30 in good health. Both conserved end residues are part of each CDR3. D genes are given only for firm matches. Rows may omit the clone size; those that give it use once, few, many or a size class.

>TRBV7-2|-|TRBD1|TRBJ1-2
TGTGCCAGCAGCTCCCGGGACAGGGGCGGATTGGGCTATGGCTACACCTTC
CASSSRDRGGLGYGYTF
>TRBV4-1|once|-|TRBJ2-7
TGCGCCAGCAGCCCCCCCGGTCTGGGGTGGCAGTACTTC
CASSPPGLGWQYF
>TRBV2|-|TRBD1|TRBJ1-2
TGTGCCAGCAGTGATAGACAGGGTGGATTTTATGGCTACACCTTC
CASSDRQGGFYGYTF
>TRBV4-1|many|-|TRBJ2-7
TGCGCCAGCAGCCAAGATGGCTCAGCTAGCTCCTACGAGCAGTACTTC
CASSQDGSASSYEQYF
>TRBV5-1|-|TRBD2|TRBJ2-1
TGCGCCAGCAGCTCTGGGACTAGCGGGAGGGCTAGTTCCTACAATGAGCAGTTCTTC
CASSSGTSGRASSYNEQFF
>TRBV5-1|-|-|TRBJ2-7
TGCGCCAGCAGCTTGGAACAGGCCTACTACGAGCAGTACTTC
CASSLEQAYYEQYF
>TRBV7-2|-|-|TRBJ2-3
TGTGCCAGCAACCGACAGGGCGGGGGGACAGATACGCAGTATTTT
CASNRQGGGTDTQYF
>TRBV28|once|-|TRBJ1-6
TGTGCCAGCAGGGCGAATTCACCCCTCCACTTT
CASRANSPLHF
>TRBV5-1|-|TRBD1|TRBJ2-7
TGCGCCAGCAGCTTGCTTGCAAGGACAGGGGGCCACGAGCAGTACTTC
CASSLLARTGGHEQYF
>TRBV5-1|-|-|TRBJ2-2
TGCGCCAGCAGCTCGACAGGCACGAACACCGGGGAGCTGTTTTTT
CASSSTGTNTGELFF
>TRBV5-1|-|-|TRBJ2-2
TGCGCCAGCAGCTTGGTACAGGGATCCACCGGGGAGCTGTTTTTT
CASSLVQGSTGELFF
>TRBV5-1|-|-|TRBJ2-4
TGCGCCAGCAGCCCCAATCCCTTACTAGGGGCCAAAAACATTCAGTACTTC
CASSPNPLLGAKNIQYF
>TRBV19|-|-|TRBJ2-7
TGTGCCAGTAGTATCCAGGCGGGGGCCTCCCTCGAGCAGTACTTC
CASSIQAGASLEQYF
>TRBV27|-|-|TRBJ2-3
TGTGCCAGCAGTTCTTGGGTCACAGATACGCAGTATTTT
CASSSWVTDTQYF
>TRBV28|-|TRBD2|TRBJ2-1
TGTGCCAGCAGCAAGGGACTAGCCCTATACAATGAGCAGTTCTTC
CASSKGLALYNEQFF
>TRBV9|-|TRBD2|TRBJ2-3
TGTGCCAGCAGCGTAGAAAGCGGGAGGGCCACAGATACGCAGTATTTT
CASSVESGRATDTQYF